The source of this T cell receptor beta chain is a study of cytotoxic CD8 clonotypes in ibrutinib-treated CLL. Germline loops: CDR1 SGHNT, CDR2 YYREEE (reference sequence). The CDR3 length is 12 residues. Trimming took 4 bases from V and 8 from J, leaving 9 bases between them. TCRdb keeps only in-frame clones here, not all; method: immunoSEQ multiplex PCR. Seen here are about 160,000 clones, approximately 80% observed once, and the top ten hold roughly 2%. Sequences were derived from PBMCs, sampled after 12 months of ibrutinib treatment. This chain connects TRBV5-4 to TRBJ2-2; D not resolved. The receptor was isolated from a human donor with chronic lymphocytic leukemia. The CDR3 reads CASSGQLGELFF. CDR3 bases: TGTGCCAGCAGCGGGCAATTAGGGGAGCTGTTTTTT.